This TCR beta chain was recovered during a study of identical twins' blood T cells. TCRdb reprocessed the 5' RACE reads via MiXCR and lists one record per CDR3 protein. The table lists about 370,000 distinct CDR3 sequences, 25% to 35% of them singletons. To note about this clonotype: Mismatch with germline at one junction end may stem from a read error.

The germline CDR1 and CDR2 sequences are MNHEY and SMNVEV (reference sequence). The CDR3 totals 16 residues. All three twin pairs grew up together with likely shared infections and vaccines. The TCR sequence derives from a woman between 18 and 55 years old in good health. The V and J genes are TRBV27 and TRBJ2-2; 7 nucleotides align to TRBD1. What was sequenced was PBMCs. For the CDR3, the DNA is TGTGCCAGCAGTTTAATTAACGTTCAGGGACCAGGGGGGCTGTTTTTT. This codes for CASSLINVQGPGGLFF.